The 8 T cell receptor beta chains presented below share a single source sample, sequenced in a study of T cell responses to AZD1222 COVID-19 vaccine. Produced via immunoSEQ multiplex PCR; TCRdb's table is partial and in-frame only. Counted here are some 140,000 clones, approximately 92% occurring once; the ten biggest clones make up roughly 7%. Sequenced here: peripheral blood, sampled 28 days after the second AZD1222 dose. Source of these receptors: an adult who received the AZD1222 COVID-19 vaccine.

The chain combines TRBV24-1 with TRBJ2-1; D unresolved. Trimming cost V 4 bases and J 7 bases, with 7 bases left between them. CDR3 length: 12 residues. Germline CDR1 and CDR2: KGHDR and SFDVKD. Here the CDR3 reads CATSDSKNEQFF. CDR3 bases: TGTGCCACCAGTGACAGTAAAAATGAGCAGTTCTTC.

The CDR3 spells CASSDTGNQPQHF. The CDR3 DNA is TGTGCCAGCAGTGACACAGGGAATCAGCCCCAGCATTTT. This chain joins TRBV25-1 and TRBJ1-5; D is perhaps TRBD1 (6 bases). The V gene lost 3 bases and the J gene lost 4 bases, with 7 bases spanning the gap. This CDR3 spans 13 amino acids. CDR1 MGHDK and CDR2 SYGVNS come from the germline V gene.

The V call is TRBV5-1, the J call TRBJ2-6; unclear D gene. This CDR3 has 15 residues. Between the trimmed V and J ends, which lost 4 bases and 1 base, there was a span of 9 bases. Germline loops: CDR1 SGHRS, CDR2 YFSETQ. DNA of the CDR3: TGCGCCAGCAGCCTGACCCGGTCTGGGGCCAACGTCCTGACTTTC. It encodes CASSLTRSGANVLTF.

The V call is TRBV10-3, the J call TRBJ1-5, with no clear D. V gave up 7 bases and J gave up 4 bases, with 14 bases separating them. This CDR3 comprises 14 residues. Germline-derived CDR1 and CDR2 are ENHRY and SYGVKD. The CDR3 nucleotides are TGTGCCATCAAGGGTTATGAATCAAATCAGCCCCAGCATTTT. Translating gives CAIKGYESNQPQHF.

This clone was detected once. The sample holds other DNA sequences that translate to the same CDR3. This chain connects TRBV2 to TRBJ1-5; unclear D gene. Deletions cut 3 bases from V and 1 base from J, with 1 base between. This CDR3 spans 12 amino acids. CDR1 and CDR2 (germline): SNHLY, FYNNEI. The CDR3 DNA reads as TGTGCCAGCAGTGACAGCAATCAGCCCCAGCATTTT. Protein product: CASSDSNQPQHF.

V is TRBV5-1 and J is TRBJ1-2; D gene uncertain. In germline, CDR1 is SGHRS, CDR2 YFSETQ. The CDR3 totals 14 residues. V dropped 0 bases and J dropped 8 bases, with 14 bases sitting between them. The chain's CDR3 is CASSLAGEREGYTF. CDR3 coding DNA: TGCGCCAGCAGCTTGGCTGGGGAACGGGAAGGCTACACCTTC.

CDR3 bases: TGTGCCAGCAGCTTAGCGTGGGAGACCCAGTACTTC. Its translation is CASSLAWETQYF. The V call is TRBV7-2, the J call TRBJ2-5; D is ambiguous. The CDR3 loop spans 12 amino acids. With 0 bases removed from V and 5 bases from J, the gap between germline ends came to 4 bases. The germline CDR1 and CDR2 sequences are SGHTA and FQGNSA.

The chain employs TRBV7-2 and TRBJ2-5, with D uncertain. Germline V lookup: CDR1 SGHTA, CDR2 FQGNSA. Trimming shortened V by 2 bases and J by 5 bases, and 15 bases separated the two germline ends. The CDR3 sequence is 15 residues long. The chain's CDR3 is CASSLFASHVETQYF. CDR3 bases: TGTGCCAGCAGCTTATTTGCTTCCCACGTGGAGACCCAGTACTTC. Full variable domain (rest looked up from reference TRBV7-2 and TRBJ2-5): GAGVSQSPSNKVTEKGKDVELRCDPISGHTALYWYRQSLGQGLEFLIYFQGNSAPDKSGLPSDRFSAERTGGSVSTLTIQRTQQEDSAVYLCASSLFASHVETQYFGPGTRLLVL.